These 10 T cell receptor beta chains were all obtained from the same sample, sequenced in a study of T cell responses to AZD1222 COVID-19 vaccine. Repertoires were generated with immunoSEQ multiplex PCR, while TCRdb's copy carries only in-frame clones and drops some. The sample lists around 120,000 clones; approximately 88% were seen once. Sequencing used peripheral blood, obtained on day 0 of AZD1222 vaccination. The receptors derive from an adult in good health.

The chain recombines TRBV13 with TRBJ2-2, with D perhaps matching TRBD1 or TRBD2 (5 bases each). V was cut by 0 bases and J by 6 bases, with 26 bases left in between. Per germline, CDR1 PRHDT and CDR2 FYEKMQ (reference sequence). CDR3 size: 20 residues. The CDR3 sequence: CASSLGPSGFSGTLPGELFF. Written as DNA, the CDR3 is TGTGCCAGCAGCTTAGGCCCCTCGGGCTTTTCAGGGACCCTCCCCGGGGAGCTGTTTTTT.

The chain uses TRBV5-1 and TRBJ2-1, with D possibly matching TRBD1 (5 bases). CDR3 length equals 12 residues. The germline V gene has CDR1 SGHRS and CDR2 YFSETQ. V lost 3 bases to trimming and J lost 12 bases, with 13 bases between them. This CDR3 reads CASSSVGQGQFF. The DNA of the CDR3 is TGCGCCAGCAGCTCTGTGGGGCAAGGGCAGTTCTTC.

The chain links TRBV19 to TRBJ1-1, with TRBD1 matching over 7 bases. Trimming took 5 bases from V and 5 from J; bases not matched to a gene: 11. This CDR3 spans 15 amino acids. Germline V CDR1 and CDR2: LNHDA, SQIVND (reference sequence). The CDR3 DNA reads TGTGCCAGTAGTGTGGCCGGGACAGTGAGAACTGAAGCTTTCTTT. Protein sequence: CASSVAGTVRTEAFF.

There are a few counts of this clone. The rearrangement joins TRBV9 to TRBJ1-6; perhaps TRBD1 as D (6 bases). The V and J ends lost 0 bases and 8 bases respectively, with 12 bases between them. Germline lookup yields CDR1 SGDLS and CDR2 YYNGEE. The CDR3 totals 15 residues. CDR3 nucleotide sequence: TGTGCCAGCAGCGTAGGGTCGGGGGCACATTCACCCCTCCACTTT. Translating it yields CASSVGSGAHSPLHF.

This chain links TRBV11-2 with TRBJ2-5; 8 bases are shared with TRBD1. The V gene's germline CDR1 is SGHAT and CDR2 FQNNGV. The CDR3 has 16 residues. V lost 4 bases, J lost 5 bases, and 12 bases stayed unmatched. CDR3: CASSSTGGSRTETQYF. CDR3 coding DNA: TGTGCCAGCAGCTCTACAGGGGGTTCGCGGACGGAGACCCAGTACTTC. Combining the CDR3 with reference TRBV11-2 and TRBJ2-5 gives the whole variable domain EAGVAQSPRYKIIEKRQSVAFWCNPISGHATLYWYQQILGQGPKLLIQFQNNGVVDDSQLPKDRFSAERLKGVDSTLKIQPAKLEDSAVYLCASSSTGGSRTETQYFGPGTRLLVL.

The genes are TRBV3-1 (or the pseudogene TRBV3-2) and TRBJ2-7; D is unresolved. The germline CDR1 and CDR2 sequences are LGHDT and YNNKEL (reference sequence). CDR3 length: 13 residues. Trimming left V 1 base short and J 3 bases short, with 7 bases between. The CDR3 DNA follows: TGTGCCAGCAGCCAAGTGGGTGGCTACGAGCAGTACTTC. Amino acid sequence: CASSQVGGYEQYF.

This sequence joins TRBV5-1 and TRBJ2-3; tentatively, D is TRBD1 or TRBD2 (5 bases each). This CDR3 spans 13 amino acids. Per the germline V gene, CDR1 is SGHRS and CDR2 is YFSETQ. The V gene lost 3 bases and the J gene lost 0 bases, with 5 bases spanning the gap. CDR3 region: CASSWDSTDTQYF. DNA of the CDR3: TGCGCCAGCAGCTGGGACAGCACAGATACGCAGTATTTT. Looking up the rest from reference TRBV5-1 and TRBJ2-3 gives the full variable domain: KAGVTQTPRYLIKTRGQQVTLSCSPISGHRSVSWYQQTPGQGLQFLFEYFSETQRNKGNFPGRFSGRQFSNSRSEMNVSTLELGDSALYLCASSWDSTDTQYFGPGTRLTVL.

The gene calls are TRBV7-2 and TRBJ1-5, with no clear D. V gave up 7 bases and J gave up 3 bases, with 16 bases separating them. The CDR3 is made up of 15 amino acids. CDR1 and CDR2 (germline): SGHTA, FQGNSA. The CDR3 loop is CASTENGRVNQPQHF. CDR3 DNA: TGTGCCAGCACCGAAAACGGACGGGTCAATCAGCCCCAGCATTTT.

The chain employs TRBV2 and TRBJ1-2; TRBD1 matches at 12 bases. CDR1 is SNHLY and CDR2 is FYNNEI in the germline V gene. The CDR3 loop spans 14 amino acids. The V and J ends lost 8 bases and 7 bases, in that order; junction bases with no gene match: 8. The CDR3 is CASRTGQGAIGYTF. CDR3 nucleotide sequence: TGTGCCAGCCGAACGGGACAGGGGGCGATTGGCTACACCTTC. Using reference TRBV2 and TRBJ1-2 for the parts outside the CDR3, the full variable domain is EPEVTQTPSHQVTQMGQEVILRCVPISNHLYFYWYRQILGQKVEFLVSFYNNEISEKSEIFDDQFSVERPDGSNFTLKIRSTKLEDSAMYFCASRTGQGAIGYTFGSGTRLTVV.

The CDR3 spells CASSLAGVYNEQFF. For the CDR3, the DNA is TGTGCCAGCAGCTTGGCGGGGGTCTACAATGAGCAGTTCTTC. This rearrangement joins TRBV5-4 to TRBJ2-1; perhaps TRBD2 as D (6 bases). CDR1 SGHNT and CDR2 YYREEE come from the germline V gene (reference sequence). The CDR3 covers 14 residues. Between the trimmed V and J ends, which lost 0 bases and 3 bases, there was a span of 7 bases.